This TCR beta chain was captured in a study of identical twins. This clonotype was recorded at least ten times. Each donor (without exception) was a healthy Caucasian. CDR3 length: 14 amino acids. Trimming took off 7 bases at V and 3 bases at J, with 13 bases between the two ends. TCRdb ran MiXCR on the 5' RACE reads and lists one entry per CDR3 protein. The sample holds some 630,000 distinct CDR3 sequences; roughly 7.2% are singletons and the top ten take roughly 1.5%. The sample also formed part of further work on yellow fever vaccine responses in identical twins.

This receptor was taken from a woman aged 18-30 years in good health. The sample consisted of PBMCs. The chain couples TRBV12-3 or TRBV12-4 to TRBJ1-5, with TRBD1 as a possible D gene (5 bases). Here the CDR3 reads CASNQGVTNQPQHF. The CDR3 DNA is TGTGCCAGCAACCAGGGAGTTACCAATCAGCCCCAGCATTTT.